The clone carrying this T cell receptor (beta chain) was observed once. Its antigen is undetermined. The data were obtained in a study of radiotherapy plus CTLA-4 blockade in lung cancer. The wider study: Patients showed objective responses in 18% of cases and disease control in 31%.

Treatment of patients with chemo-refractory metastatic non-small-cell lung cancer consisted of focal radiation plus CTLA-4 blockade with ipilimumab. The data were produced by immunoSEQ multiplex PCR, yet TCRdb's version contains in-frame clones alone and is incomplete. Here the sample spans 65,000 to 85,000 clones, around 76% being singletons. The germline V gene has CDR1 SGHTS and CDR2 YDEGEE. V dropped 0 bases and J dropped 3; count of bases not matched to a gene: 6. The CDR3 runs 16 residues. Study conclusions and caveats: Radiotherapy with ipilimumab was followed by blood expansion of tumor-derived clones.

The receptor was derived from a human donor with non-small cell lung cancer whose response to radiotherapy plus ipilimumab could not be evaluated. Some clones in this sample may be carry-over from other donors' samples. This chain uses TRBV5-8 with TRBJ1-2, with 9 nucleotides matching TRBD1. The specimen comprised peripheral blood, sampled from a patient treated with radiotherapy plus ipilimumab. The DNA for the CDR3 is TGTGCCAGCAGCTTGGCTTTGACAGGGGGGGACTATGGCTACACCTTC. Protein product: CASSLALTGGDYGYTF. The whole variable domain, filled in from reference TRBV5-8 and TRBJ1-2, reads EAGVTQSPTHLIKTRGQQATLRCSPISGHTSVYWYQQALGLGLQFLLWYDEGEERNRGNFPPRFSGRQFPNYSSELNVNALELEDSALYLCASSLALTGGDYGYTFGSGTRLTVV.